This T cell receptor beta chain was recorded in a study of cytomegalovirus exposure and HLA in healthy donors. General study results and limits: As a later analysis showed, several of the most significant clusters appeared to be linked to common viral pathogens. Under in vitro conditions, a few CMV-associated chains were confirmed as specific for CMV antigens.

As concerns this clone: Its antigen is currently unknown.

The primer mix had 60 Vbeta and 13 Jbeta primers. The method was immunoSEQ multiplex PCR; TCRdb's version includes in-frame clones alone and lacks a portion of them. Of 120,000 or so clones listed, around three quarters are singletons. These donors, healthy bone marrow donors, were studied. V lost 0 bases and J 1 base, leaving 9 bases between the germline ends. This CDR3 has 15 residues. Germline V CDR1 and CDR2: SGHTA, FQGTGA. This clonotype was obtained from a man aged 18 to 35 in good health and CMV-seronegative. The sequenced material came from PBMCs. The V and J genes are TRBV7-3 and TRBJ1-1; D not certain. The CDR3 DNA is TGTGCCAGCAGCTTAACCGGACTTGCGAACACTGAAGCTTTCTTT. Its translation: CASSLTGLANTEAFF.